The clone carrying this T cell receptor beta chain was seen more than once but under ten times. Its antigen is unknown. This specimen comes from a study of beta chain features in type 1 diabetes. Study findings and constraints: In all four CD4+ subsets, TCRB CDR3 length was significantly, moderately reduced in type 1 diabetes.

The investigators reverse transcribed all of the isolated RNA, so they sequenced expressed TCRB transcripts. Repertoires were generated with immunoSEQ multiplex PCR, while TCRdb's copy carries only in-frame clones and drops some. This sample has nearly 350,000 clones, with around 9% found just once. The sequenced sample was central memory CD4+ T cells from blood. This TCR was sampled from a man under 40 with type 1 diabetes.

The CDR3 sequence: CASSLDGGAQETQYF. The CDR3 DNA follows: TGTGCCAGCAGCTTAGACGGGGGGGCACAGGAGACCCAGTACTTC. V usage is TRBV7-2 and J usage is TRBJ2-5, with 8 bases fitting TRBD2. Trimming at V came to 1 base and at J to 5 bases, leaving 6 bases not matched to a gene. Germline values: CDR1 SGHTA, CDR2 FQGNSA. The CDR3 is 15 amino acids.